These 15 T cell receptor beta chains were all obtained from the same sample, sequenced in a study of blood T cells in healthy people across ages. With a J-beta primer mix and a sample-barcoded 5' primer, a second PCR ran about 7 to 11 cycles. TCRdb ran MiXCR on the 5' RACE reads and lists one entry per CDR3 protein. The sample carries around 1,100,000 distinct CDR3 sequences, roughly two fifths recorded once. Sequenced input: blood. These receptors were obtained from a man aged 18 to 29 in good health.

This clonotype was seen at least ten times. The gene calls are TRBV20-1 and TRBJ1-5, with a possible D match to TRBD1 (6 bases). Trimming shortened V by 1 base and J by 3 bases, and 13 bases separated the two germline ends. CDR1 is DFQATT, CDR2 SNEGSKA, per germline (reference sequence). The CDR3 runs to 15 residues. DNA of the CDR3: TGCAGTGCTAGAGCCTCGGGGGCCCACAATCAGCCCCAGCATTTT. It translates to CSARASGAHNQPQHF.

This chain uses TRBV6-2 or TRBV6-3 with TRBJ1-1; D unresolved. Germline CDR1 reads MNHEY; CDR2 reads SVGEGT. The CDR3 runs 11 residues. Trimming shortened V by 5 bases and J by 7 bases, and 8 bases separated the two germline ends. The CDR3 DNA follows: TGTGCCAGCAGTCCTAAAAATGAAGCTTTCTTT. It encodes CASSPKNEAFF.

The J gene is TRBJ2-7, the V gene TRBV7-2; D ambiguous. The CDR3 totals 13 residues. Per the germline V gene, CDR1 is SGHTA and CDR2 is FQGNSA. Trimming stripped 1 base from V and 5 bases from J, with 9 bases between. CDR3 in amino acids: CASSLEFRNEQYF. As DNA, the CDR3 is TGTGCCAGCAGCTTAGAGTTCCGGAACGAGCAGTACTTC.

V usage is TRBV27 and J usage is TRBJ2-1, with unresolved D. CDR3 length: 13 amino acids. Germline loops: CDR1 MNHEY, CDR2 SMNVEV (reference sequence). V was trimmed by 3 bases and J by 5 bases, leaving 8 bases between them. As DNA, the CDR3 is TGTGCCAGCAGTTTTTCGGGCCACAATGAGCAGTTCTTC. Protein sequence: CASSFSGHNEQFF.

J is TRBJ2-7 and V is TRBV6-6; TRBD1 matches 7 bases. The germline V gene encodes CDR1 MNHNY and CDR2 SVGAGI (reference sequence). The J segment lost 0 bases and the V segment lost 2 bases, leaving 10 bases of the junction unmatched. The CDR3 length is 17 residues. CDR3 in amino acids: CASSYGGRRDSSYEQYF. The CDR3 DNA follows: TGTGCCAGCAGTTACGGGGGTCGAAGGGACAGCTCCTACGAGCAGTACTTC.

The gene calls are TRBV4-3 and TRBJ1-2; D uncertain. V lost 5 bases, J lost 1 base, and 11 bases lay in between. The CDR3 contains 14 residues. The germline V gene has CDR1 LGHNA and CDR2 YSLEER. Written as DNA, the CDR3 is TGCGCCAGCAGCTCCTCAGCGGGTAACTATGGCTACACCTTC. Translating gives CASSSSAGNYGYTF.

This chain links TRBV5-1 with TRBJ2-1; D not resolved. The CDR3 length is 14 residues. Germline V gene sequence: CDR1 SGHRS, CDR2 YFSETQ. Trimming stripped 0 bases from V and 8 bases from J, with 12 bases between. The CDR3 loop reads CASSLVRVRDEQFF. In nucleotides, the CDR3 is TGCGCCAGCAGCTTGGTTCGAGTTCGGGATGAGCAGTTCTTC.

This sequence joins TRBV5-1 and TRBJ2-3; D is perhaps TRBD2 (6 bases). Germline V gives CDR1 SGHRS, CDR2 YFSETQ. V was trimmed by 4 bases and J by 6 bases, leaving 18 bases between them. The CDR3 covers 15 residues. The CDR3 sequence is CASSAASLEGDTQYF. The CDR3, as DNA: TGCGCCAGCAGCGCGGCCTCTTTGGAGGGGGATACGCAGTATTTT.

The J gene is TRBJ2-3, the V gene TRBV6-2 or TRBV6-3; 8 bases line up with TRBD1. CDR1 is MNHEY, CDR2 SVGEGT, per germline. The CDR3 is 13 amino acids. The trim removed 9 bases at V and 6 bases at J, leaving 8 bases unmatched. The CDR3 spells CASQRTGSDTQYF. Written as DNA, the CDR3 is TGTGCCAGTCAACGGACAGGGTCGGATACGCAGTATTTT.

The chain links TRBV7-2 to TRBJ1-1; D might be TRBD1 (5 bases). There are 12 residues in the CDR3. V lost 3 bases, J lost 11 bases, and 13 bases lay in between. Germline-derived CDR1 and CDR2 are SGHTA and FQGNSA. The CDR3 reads CASSFSGRVAFF. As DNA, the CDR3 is TGTGCCAGCAGCTTCTCCGGCAGGGTGGCTTTCTTT.

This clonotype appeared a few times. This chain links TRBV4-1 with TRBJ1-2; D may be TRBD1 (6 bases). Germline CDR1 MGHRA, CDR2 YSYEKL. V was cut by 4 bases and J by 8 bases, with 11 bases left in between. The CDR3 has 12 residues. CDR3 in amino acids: CASSPLGGGYTF. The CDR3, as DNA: TGCGCCAGCAGCCCCCTTGGGGGCGGCTACACCTTC.

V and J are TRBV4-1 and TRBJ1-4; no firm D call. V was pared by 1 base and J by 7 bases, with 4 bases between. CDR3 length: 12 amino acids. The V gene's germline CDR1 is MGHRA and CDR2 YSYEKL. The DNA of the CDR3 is TGCGCCAGCAGCCAAGGCGCTGAAAAACTGTTTTTT. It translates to CASSQGAEKLFF.

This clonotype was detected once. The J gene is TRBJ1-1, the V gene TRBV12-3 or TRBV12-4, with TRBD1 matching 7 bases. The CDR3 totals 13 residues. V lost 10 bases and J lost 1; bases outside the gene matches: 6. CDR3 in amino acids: CAIKTGRNTEAFF. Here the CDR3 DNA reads TGTGCCATAAAGACAGGGAGGAACACTGAAGCTTTCTTT.

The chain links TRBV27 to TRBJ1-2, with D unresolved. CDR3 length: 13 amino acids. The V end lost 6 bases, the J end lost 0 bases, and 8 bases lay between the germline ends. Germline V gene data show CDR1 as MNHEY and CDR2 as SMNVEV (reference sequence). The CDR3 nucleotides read TGTGCCAGCAGCCCCATCTCTAACTATGGCTACACCTTC. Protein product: CASSPISNYGYTF.

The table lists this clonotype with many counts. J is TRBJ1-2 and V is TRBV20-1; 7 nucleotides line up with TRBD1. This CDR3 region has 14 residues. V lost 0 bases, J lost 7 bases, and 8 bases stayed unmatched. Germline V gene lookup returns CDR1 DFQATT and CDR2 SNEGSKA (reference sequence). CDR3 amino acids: CSAREPGQFSGYTF. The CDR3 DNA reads TGCAGTGCTAGAGAGCCGGGACAGTTCTCTGGCTACACCTTC.